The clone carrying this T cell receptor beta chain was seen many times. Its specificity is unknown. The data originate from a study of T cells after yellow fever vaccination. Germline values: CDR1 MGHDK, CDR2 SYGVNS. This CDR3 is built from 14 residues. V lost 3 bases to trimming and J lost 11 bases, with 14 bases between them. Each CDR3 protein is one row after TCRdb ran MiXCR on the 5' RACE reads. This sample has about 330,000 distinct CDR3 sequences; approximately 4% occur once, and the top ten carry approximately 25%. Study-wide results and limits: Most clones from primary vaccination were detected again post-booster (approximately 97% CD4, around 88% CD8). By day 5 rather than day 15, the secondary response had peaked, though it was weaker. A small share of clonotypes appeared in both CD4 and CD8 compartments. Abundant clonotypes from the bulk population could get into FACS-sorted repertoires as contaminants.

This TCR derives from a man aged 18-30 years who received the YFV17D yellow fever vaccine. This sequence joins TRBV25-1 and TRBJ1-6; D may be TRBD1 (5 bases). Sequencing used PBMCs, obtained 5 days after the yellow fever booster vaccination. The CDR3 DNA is TGTGCCAGCAGTGAGGAGGGGCCCATAGCACCCCTCCACTTT. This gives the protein CASSEEGPIAPLHF.